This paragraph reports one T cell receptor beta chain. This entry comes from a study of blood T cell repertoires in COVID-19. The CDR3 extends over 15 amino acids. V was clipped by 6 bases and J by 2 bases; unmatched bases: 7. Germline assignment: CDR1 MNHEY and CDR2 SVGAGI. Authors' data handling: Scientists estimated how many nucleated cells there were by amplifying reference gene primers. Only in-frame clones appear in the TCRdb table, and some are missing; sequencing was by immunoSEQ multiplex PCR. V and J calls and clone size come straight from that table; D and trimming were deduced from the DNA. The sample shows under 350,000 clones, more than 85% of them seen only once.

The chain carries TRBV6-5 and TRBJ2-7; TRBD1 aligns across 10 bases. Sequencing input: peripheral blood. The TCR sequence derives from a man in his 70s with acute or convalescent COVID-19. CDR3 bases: TGTGCCAGCAGGAATACCGGGACAGGGGCCTACGAGCAGTACTTC. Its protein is CASRNTGTGAYEQYF.